One and the same sample provided the 10 T cell receptor beta chains below, sequenced in a study of CDR3 diversity in severe acne. Each CDR3 protein gets one entry after TCRdb re-called the PCR reads with MiXCR. Of about 100,000 distinct CDR3 sequences in the sample, roughly half were seen once. The sample consisted of blood. These TCRs come from a male donor with acne.

Only a few counts were recorded for this clonotype. The chain uses TRBV20-1 and TRBJ2-2; TRBD2 matches 8 bases. Germline values: CDR1 DFQATT, CDR2 SNEGSKA (reference sequence). The CDR3 has 15 amino acids. J was trimmed by 7 bases and V by 3 bases; bases with no gene match: 10. DNA of the CDR3: TGCAGTGCTAGGTCAGCAGGGACTAGTGGCGGGGAGCTGTTTTTT. This translates into CSARSAGTSGGELFF.

This clonotype was seen ten or more times. The chain is built from TRBV29-1 and TRBJ2-7; D is possibly TRBD1 (6 bases). Germline V gene data show CDR1 as SQVTM and CDR2 as ANQGSEA. The CDR3 contains 12 residues. Trimming removed 6 bases from V and 3 bases from J, with 12 bases in between. CDR3 sequence (DNA): TGCAGCGTCTATGACAGGCTCTACGAGCAGTACGTC. This translates into CSVYDRLYEQYV.

This clonotype is medium-sized. One junction end does not reproduce the germline sequence, and a read error may be involved. CDR3 residues: CSASSGEGFQETQYF. In DNA form, the CDR3 reads TGCAGTGCTTCGTCTGGGGAGGGTTTCCAAGAGACCCAATACTTC. V usage is TRBV20-1 and J usage is TRBJ2-5, with 7 positions matching TRBD2. The germline V gene has CDR1 DFQATT and CDR2 SNEGSKA (reference sequence). This CDR3 region has 15 residues.

The chain carries TRBV7-9 and TRBJ1-5; D call uncertain. This CDR3 region has 14 residues. The germline gives CDR1 SEHNR, CDR2 FQNEAQ (reference sequence). V was clipped by 8 bases and J by 0 bases, with 11 bases between them. Written as DNA, the CDR3 is TGTGCCAGCTTAGAACTATATAGCAATCAGCCCCAGCATTTT. Amino acids: CASLELYSNQPQHF.

This clonotype has just a few counts. This chain joins TRBV6-5 and TRBJ2-3; 8 bases agree with TRBD1. Germline V gene data show CDR1 as MNHEY and CDR2 as SVGAGI. The CDR3 is 15 residues long. The V gene end was trimmed by 5 bases and the J gene end by 6 bases; junction bases not matched to a gene: 10. CDR3 sequence reads: CASSRRGQDYDTQYF. As DNA, the CDR3 is TGTGCCAGCAGTCGCAGGGGACAGGACTACGATACGCAGTATTTT.

This clonotype came up many times. The rearrangement links TRBV5-1 to TRBJ2-3, with 10 bases fitting TRBD1. This CDR3 contains 15 residues. V lost 4 bases and J lost 0; bases outside the gene matches: 2. Germline loops: CDR1 SGHRS, CDR2 YFSETQ. The CDR3 region is CASSVGQGSTDTQYF. The CDR3 DNA sequence: TGCGCCAGCAGCGTGGGACAGGGGAGCACAGATACGCAGTATTTT.

There are many counts of this clonotype. The chain uses TRBV18 and TRBJ2-7; 7 bases fit TRBD1. With V trimmed by 4 bases and J by 5 bases, 5 bases remained unmatched. Germline V gene data show CDR1 as KGHSH and CDR2 as LQKENI. The length of the CDR3 is 13 residues. CDR3 nucleotide sequence: TGTGCCAGCTCACTGGGACAGCCGGACGAGCAGTACTTC. It codes for CASSLGQPDEQYF. Together with reference TRBV18 and TRBJ2-7, the CDR3 gives the full variable domain: NAGVMQNPRHLVRRRGQEARLRCSPMKGHSHVYWYRQLPEEGLKFMVYLQKENIIDESGMPKERFSAEFPKEGPSILRIQQVVRGDSAAYFCASSLGQPDEQYFGPGTRLTVT.

This clonotype has more than one count but fewer than ten. V usage is TRBV28 and J usage is TRBJ2-7; possible D gene TRBD2, 6 bases. The CDR3 sequence is 17 residues long. Germline loops: CDR1 MDHEN, CDR2 SYDVKM. V lost 6 bases and J lost 0, with 21 bases in between. CDR3 sequence (DNA): TGTGCCAGCAGACCGAACCCGGGGAGGCGATACTCCTACGAGCAGTACTTC. As protein: CASRPNPGRRYSYEQYF.

This clonotype was seen at least ten times. The chain has TRBV7-2 and TRBJ1-2; D remains ambiguous. The CDR3 spans 13 residues. Deletions cut 2 bases from V and 4 bases from J, with 8 bases between. Germline CDR1 SGHTA, CDR2 FQGNSA. The CDR3 DNA is TGTGCCAGCAGCTTACTAACAGCCTATGGCTACACCTTC. Residues: CASSLLTAYGYTF.

About this clonotype: A read error may explain this, as a much larger clone is one base away. V usage is TRBV6-6 and J usage is TRBJ2-7; D possibly matches TRBD1 or TRBD2 (7 bases each). CDR1 is MNHNY, CDR2 SVGAGI, per germline (reference sequence). V lost 7 bases, J lost 3 bases, and 16 bases lay in between. The CDR3 spans 14 residues. CDR3 amino acids: CASTYDRDYYEQYF. DNA for the CDR3: TGTGCCAGCACGTACGACAGGGACTACTACGAGCAGTACTTC.